The 22 T cell receptor beta chains presented below share a single source sample, sequenced in a study of T-cell memory formation after mild COVID-19. TCRdb re-called the 5' RACE reads through MiXCR, storing one row per CDR3 protein. The sample has roughly 400,000 distinct CDR3 sequences; about a sixth are singletons. Sequencing was done on a sample of PBMCs or a T cell subset sorted from them (not recorded which). These receptors were collected from a man aged 18 to 30 who had mild COVID-19 (a few samples of this study predate the infection). Cell type and time point are not known.

This clonotype was counted a few times. The chain joins TRBV27 to TRBJ1-4; tentative D call: TRBD1 (5 bases). CDR1 MNHEY and CDR2 SMNVEV come from the germline V gene (reference sequence). The CDR3 consists of 15 residues. Trimming removed 6 bases from V and 2 bases from J, with 13 bases in between. This CDR3 is CASSPGRSTNEKLFF. The CDR3, as DNA: TGTGCCAGCAGCCCGGGGCGTTCGACTAATGAAAAACTGTTTTTT.

CDR3 nucleotides: TGTGCCAGCAGTTACTACGGGACCACAGATACGCAGTATTTT. This translates into CASSYYGTTDTQYF. The V call is TRBV6-2 or TRBV6-3, the J call TRBJ2-3, with D perhaps TRBD1 or TRBD2 (5 bases each). The germline gives CDR1 MNHEY, CDR2 SVGEGT. This CDR3 region has 14 residues. Trimming left V 1 base short and J 2 bases short, with 7 bases between.

There are a few counts of this clonotype. The chain links TRBV5-1 to TRBJ2-7; the D gene is possibly TRBD1 (5 bases). CDR3 length: 15 residues. Per the germline V gene, CDR1 is SGHRS and CDR2 is YFSETQ. V gave up 0 bases and J gave up 3 bases, with 13 bases separating them. Written as DNA, the CDR3 is TGCGCCAGCAGCTTGGATAGGGGCTATCTCTACGAGCAGTACTTC. Its protein product is CASSLDRGYLYEQYF.

This clonotype appeared many times. The V call is TRBV7-2, the J call TRBJ2-3; 9 nucleotides agree with TRBD2. The CDR3 runs 16 residues. V trimming: 5 bases; J trimming: 2 bases; junction bases outside the gene matches: 8. The germline CDR1 and CDR2 sequences are SGHTA and FQGNSA. The chain's CDR3 is CASSPLQRGVTDTQYF. In DNA, the CDR3 is TGTGCCAGCAGCCCCCTGCAGCGGGGGGTCACAGATACGCAGTATTTT.

There are many counts of this clonotype. The chain uses TRBV7-3 and TRBJ2-3; 8 bases fit TRBD2. J gave up 11 bases and V 5 bases, and 9 bases lay outside the gene matches. Germline CDR1 is SGHTA and CDR2 is FQGTGA. The CDR3 extends over 13 amino acids. CDR3 bases: TGTGCCAGCAGCCCCCGCCGGGGGGGGGGGCAGTATTTT. This sequence encodes CASSPRRGGGQYF.

This clonotype came up many times. The chain couples TRBV24-1 to TRBJ1-1; 7 bases align to TRBD1. There are 16 residues in the CDR3. The V gene's germline CDR1 is KGHDR and CDR2 SFDVKD. With V trimmed by 3 bases and J by 1 base, 7 bases remained unmatched. CDR3 residues: CATSDATDRANTEAFF. As DNA, the CDR3 is TGTGCCACCAGTGATGCGACCGACAGGGCGAACACTGAAGCTTTCTTT.

The CDR3 region is CASSPRGQLQETQYF. The CDR3, as DNA: TGTGCCAGCAGTCCCCGCGGACAGCTCCAAGAGACCCAGTACTTC. This rearrangement joins TRBV6-6 to TRBJ2-5, with D possibly being TRBD1 (6 bases). Trimming pared 5 bases from V and 1 base from J, leaving 14 bases between. CDR3 size: 15 residues. The germline V gene encodes CDR1 MNHNY and CDR2 SVGAGI (reference sequence).

The chain links TRBV30 to TRBJ2-1; the D is unclear. The germline CDR1 and CDR2 sequences are GTSNPN and SVGIG (reference sequence). Trimming left V 5 bases short and J 2 bases short, with 16 bases between. CDR3 length equals 15 residues. In DNA form, the CDR3 reads TGTGCCTGGGCGGACGGCGCTCTCGCCTACAATGAGCAGTTCTTC. This codes for CAWADGALAYNEQFF.

The J gene is TRBJ2-7, the V gene TRBV19, with 11 bases lining up with TRBD2. The CDR3 is 15 residues long. The trim removed 9 bases at V and 0 bases at J, leaving 7 bases unmatched. Germline CDR1 reads LNHDA; CDR2 reads SQIVND (reference sequence). CDR3 nucleotides: TGTGCCAGCAAGACTAGCGGGGAAAACTCCTACGAGCAGTACTTC. Its protein is CASKTSGENSYEQYF.

This clonotype was seen a few times. This chain links TRBV12-3 or TRBV12-4 with TRBJ2-3; 8 nucleotides align to TRBD1. This CDR3 comprises 15 residues. Unmatched junction bases numbered 6, after V lost 7 bases and J lost 0 bases. The CDR3 loop is CASNTDRGSTDTQYF. The DNA for the CDR3 is TGTGCCAGCAACACTGACAGGGGCAGCACAGATACGCAGTATTTT.

The chain carries TRBV4-1 and TRBJ2-2; possibly TRBD2 for D (6 bases). V shed 4 bases and J shed 3 bases, with 15 bases lying between them. The CDR3 totals 16 residues. Per the germline V gene, CDR1 is MGHRA and CDR2 is YSYEKL. CDR3: CASSRFSGGDTGELFF. In nucleotides, the CDR3 is TGCGCCAGCAGCCGCTTCTCTGGAGGGGACACCGGGGAGCTGTTTTTT.

This clonotype was detected only a few times. The DNA for the CDR3 is TGTGCCAGCAGCTCTAGCATGGCGGATACGCAGTATTTT. Amino acid sequence: CASSSSMADTQYF. The V and J genes are TRBV7-3 and TRBJ2-3; TRBD2 might be the D (5 bases). The CDR3 has 13 amino acids. V was pared by 4 bases and J by 6 bases, with 11 bases between. The germline CDR1 and CDR2 sequences are SGHTA and FQGTGA.

This clonotype was recorded at least ten times. This chain connects TRBV5-1 to TRBJ2-1, with 8 bases identical to TRBD2. Germline lookup yields CDR1 SGHRS and CDR2 YFSETQ. Trimming took 4 bases from V and 1 from J; bases not matched to a gene: 4. The CDR3 has 15 amino acids. CDR3 in DNA: TGCGCCAGCAGCCAAGGGACTAGATCCTACAATGAGCAGTTCTTC. Translated: CASSQGTRSYNEQFF.

There are a few counts of this clonotype. The rearrangement joins TRBV7-9 to TRBJ2-3; 13 bases match TRBD2. The CDR3 has 16 residues. Germline V gene data show CDR1 as SEHNR and CDR2 as FQNEAQ (reference sequence). With 6 bases clipped from V and 6 bases from J, the junction kept 9 bases outside the gene matches. The CDR3: CASSARTSGGLDTQYF. The CDR3 DNA reads as TGTGCCAGCAGTGCTCGGACTAGCGGGGGATTGGATACGCAGTATTTT.

The chain employs TRBV12-3 or TRBV12-4 and TRBJ2-1, with D possibly TRBD1 on 6 matching bases. Trimming removed 3 bases from V and 5 bases from J, with 14 bases in between. This CDR3 is 15 amino acids long. CDR3 nucleotides: TGTGCCAGCAGTTTTGGGACATCCTTTGACAATGAGCAGTTCTTC. This codes for CASSFGTSFDNEQFF.

The sample holds many counts of this clonotype. CDR3 region: CASSYSGGSQETQYF. The CDR3 nucleotides read TGTGCCAGCAGTTACTCGGGGGGGAGTCAAGAGACCCAGTACTTC. The rearrangement links TRBV6-5 to TRBJ2-5; 7 bases map to TRBD2. The J segment lost 2 bases and the V segment lost 0 bases, leaving 3 bases of the junction unmatched. The CDR3 contains 15 residues. The germline CDR1 and CDR2 sequences are MNHEY and SVGAGI.

The chain is built from TRBV7-2 and TRBJ1-5, with a tentative D call TRBD1 (5 bases). Trimming removed 0 bases from V and 8 bases from J, with 14 bases in between. CDR3 size: 15 residues. Germline CDR1 SGHTA, CDR2 FQGNSA. The CDR3 loop is CASSLASQRGEPQHF. Written as DNA, the CDR3 is TGTGCCAGCAGCTTAGCGAGCCAGAGGGGAGAGCCCCAGCATTTT.

This clonotype was counted only a few times. The V gene is TRBV10-2, the J gene TRBJ2-1; 12 bases fit TRBD2. CDR1 and CDR2 from the germline V gene are WSHSY and SAAADI. This CDR3 contains 15 residues. Trimming removed 5 bases from V and 9 bases from J; junction bases left unmatched: 8. The CDR3 DNA reads as TGCGCCAGCAGTTATCGGCCACTAGCGGGGGGTGAGCAGTTCTTC. This gives the protein CASSYRPLAGGEQFF.

This clonotype occurred a few times. The chain joins TRBV12-3 or TRBV12-4 to TRBJ2-7; no definite D call. V lost 2 bases and J lost 2, with 7 bases in between. The CDR3 sequence is 13 residues long. CDR3 in DNA: TGTGCCAGCAGTTTAAGGGTGACCTACGAGCAGTACTTC. This encodes CASSLRVTYEQYF.

The V gene is TRBV18, the J gene TRBJ2-1, with 10 bases that match TRBD2. V shed 2 bases and J 7 bases; nucleotides not matched to a gene: 5. The CDR3 covers 15 residues. Per germline, CDR1 KGHSH and CDR2 LQKENI. The CDR3 nucleotides read TGTGCCAGCTCACCATTCACTAGCGGGGCGAATGAGCAGTTCTTC. This sequence encodes CASSPFTSGANEQFF.

The V and J genes are TRBV7-6 and TRBJ2-2; D is perhaps TRBD1 or TRBD2 (5 bases each). Per germline, CDR1 SGHVS and CDR2 FNYEAQ. The CDR3 runs 15 residues. Trimming shortened V by 5 bases and J by 4 bases, and 14 bases separated the two germline ends. The CDR3 protein is CASSPRGPFTGELFF. CDR3 DNA sequence: TGTGCCAGCAGCCCTCGGGGCCCATTCACCGGGGAGCTGTTTTTT.

This sequence joins TRBV12-3 or TRBV12-4 and TRBJ2-3; D is undetermined. Trimming left V 6 bases short and J 6 bases short, with 10 bases between. The CDR3 is made up of 12 amino acids. CDR3 protein: CASRRQTDTQYF. DNA for the CDR3: TGTGCCAGCAGACGGCAAACGGATACGCAGTATTTT.